Shown below are 20 T cell receptor beta chains from a single sample sequenced in a study of cytomegalovirus exposure and HLA in healthy donors. Use of 60 Vbeta and 13 Jbeta primers characterized the PCR. Profiled with immunoSEQ multiplex PCR; TCRdb holds only in-frame clones, not every one. There are about 42,000 clones in the sample; 50% occur only once, and about 12% lies in the top ten. Material: PBMCs. The receptors were sampled from a human donor in good health.

This rearrangement joins TRBV7-8 to TRBJ2-5; TRBD2 might be the D (5 bases). Trimming cost V 2 bases and J 3 bases, with 16 bases left between them. This CDR3 is built from 16 residues. Per the germline V gene, CDR1 is SGHVS and CDR2 is FQNEAQ. CDR3 in amino acids: CASSLKRGKEKETQYF. The DNA for the CDR3 is TGTGCCAGCAGCTTAAAACGGGGAAAGGAAAAAGAGACCCAGTACTTC.

This clone was detected a few times. The rearrangement links TRBV19 to TRBJ1-5, with D perhaps matching TRBD1 (5 bases). The CDR3 is made up of 13 amino acids. V was shortened by 7 bases and J by 7 bases, with 14 bases between the two germline ends. Looked up from germline, CDR1 is LNHDA and CDR2 is SQIVND (reference sequence). CDR3 loop: CASTREGKQPQHF. CDR3 coding DNA: TGTGCCAGTACCAGGGAAGGGAAGCAGCCCCAGCATTTT.

As DNA, the CDR3 is TGTGCCAGCAGCCTACGATATAGCGGGAGGGAGACCCAGTACTTC. This encodes CASSLRYSGRETQYF. The rearrangement joins TRBV7-9 to TRBJ2-5; TRBD2 aligns across 10 bases. CDR3 length equals 15 residues. V was clipped by 5 bases and J by 5 bases; unmatched bases: 8. CDR1 and CDR2 (germline): SEHNR, FQNEAQ (reference sequence).

The chain has TRBV18 and TRBJ2-1, with TRBD2 matching over 12 bases. Germline CDR1 and CDR2: KGHSH and LQKENI. This CDR3 is built from 18 residues. J lost 4 bases, V lost 3 bases, and 10 bases had no gene match. The DNA of the CDR3 is TGTGCCAGCTCACCCGCTAGCGGGAGGGCCAGGGCATACAATGAGCAGTTCTTC. Translated: CASSPASGRARAYNEQFF.

The V gene is TRBV5-4, the J gene TRBJ2-1; TRBD2 might be the D (6 bases). The length of the CDR3 is 16 residues. From germline, CDR1 is SGHNT and CDR2 YYREEE (reference sequence). Trimming took 4 bases from V and 0 from J, leaving 14 bases between them. The CDR3 bases are TGTGCCAGCAGCGAGCCTTCAGCGGGCTCCTACAATGAGCAGTTCTTC. Its translation is CASSEPSAGSYNEQFF.

This chain uses TRBV5-4 with TRBJ2-1; the D gene is possibly TRBD2 (6 bases). From germline, CDR1 is SGHNT and CDR2 YYREEE (reference sequence). This CDR3 has 15 residues. Between the trimmed V and J ends, which lost 4 bases and 1 base, there was a span of 12 bases. CDR3 sequence: CASSAGTGSYNEQFF. The CDR3 DNA follows: TGTGCCAGCAGCGCCGGGACTGGATCCTACAATGAGCAGTTCTTC.

The V call is TRBV19, the J call TRBJ1-5; D remains ambiguous. The V and J ends lost 7 bases and 0 bases respectively, with 13 bases between them. Germline-derived CDR1 and CDR2 are LNHDA and SQIVND (reference sequence). There are 15 residues in the CDR3. The CDR3 spells CASKPQEYSNQPQHF. The DNA for the CDR3 is TGTGCCAGTAAACCCCAAGAGTATAGCAATCAGCCCCAGCATTTT. Supplemented by reference TRBV19 and TRBJ1-5, the full variable domain reads DGGITQSPKYLFRKEGQNVTLSCEQNLNHDAMYWYRQDPGQGLRLIYYSQIVNDFQKGDIAEGYSVSREKKESFPLTVTSAQKNPTAFYLCASKPQEYSNQPQHFGDGTRLSIL.

Written as DNA, the CDR3 is TGTGCCAGCAGGGGTCCTGGGACAGGGAAAGGTGAGCAGTTCTTC. The encoded protein is CASRGPGTGKGEQFF. The chain couples TRBV6-1 to TRBJ2-1, with TRBD1 identical over 9 bases. The V and J ends lost 6 bases and 9 bases, in that order; junction bases with no gene match: 12. Germline CDR1 and CDR2: MNHNS and SASEGT. The length of the CDR3 is 15 residues.

The gene calls are TRBV18 and TRBJ2-7; a possible D gene is TRBD2 (5 bases). Germline V gene lookup returns CDR1 KGHSH and CDR2 LQKENI. Trimming stripped 1 base from V and 9 bases from J, with 10 bases between. The CDR3 is 12 residues long. The CDR3 bases are TGTGCCAGCTCACCACGTGAAGGAGGGCAGTACTTC. As protein: CASSPREGGQYF.

This clone has only a few counts. The rearrangement links TRBV5-5 to TRBJ2-2, with D tentatively TRBD1 (6 bases). Looked up from germline, CDR1 is SGHKS and CDR2 is YYEKEE (reference sequence). The CDR3 contains 14 residues. V was clipped by 4 bases and J by 1 base, with 8 bases between them. The CDR3 sequence: CASSQDRNTGELFF. The CDR3 DNA follows: TGTGCCAGCAGCCAGGACAGGAACACCGGGGAGCTGTTTTTT.

This clone is a singleton in its sample. The rearrangement links TRBV7-2 to TRBJ2-3; 8 nucleotides align to TRBD1. Per germline, CDR1 SGHTA and CDR2 FQGNSA. This CDR3 has 17 residues. V lost 2 bases and J lost 5; bases outside the gene matches: 12. The CDR3 DNA sequence: TGTGCCAGCAGCTTATCCGTGACAGGGGCCTCCATAGATACGCAGTATTTT. Translation: CASSLSVTGASIDTQYF. Supplemented by reference TRBV7-2 and TRBJ2-3, the full variable domain reads GAGVSQSPSNKVTEKGKDVELRCDPISGHTALYWYRQSLGQGLEFLIYFQGNSAPDKSGLPSDRFSAERTGGSVSTLTIQRTQQEDSAVYLCASSLSVTGASIDTQYFGPGTRLTVL.

This chain joins TRBV7-6 and TRBJ1-1; TRBD1 might be the D (5 bases). Trimming pared 4 bases from V and 2 bases from J, leaving 8 bases between. Germline V gene sequence: CDR1 SGHVS, CDR2 FNYEAQ. CDR3 length: 13 amino acids. The CDR3 sequence is CASSSQGNTEAFF. CDR3 nucleotide sequence: TGTGCCAGCAGCTCCCAGGGAAACACTGAAGCTTTCTTT.

The V gene is TRBV19, the J gene TRBJ2-1, with TRBD2 matching 10 bases. In germline, CDR1 is LNHDA, CDR2 SQIVND (reference sequence). V lost 6 bases to trimming and J lost 5 bases; unmatched junction nucleotides: 4. CDR3 length equals 14 residues. In DNA, the CDR3 is TGTGCCAGTAGCTGGACTAGCGGCGACAATGAGCAGTTCTTC. This translates into CASSWTSGDNEQFF.

The CDR3 region has the DNA TGTGCCAGTAGTATAGTCGGACAGGGCGAAGCTTTCTTT. This translates into CASSIVGQGEAFF. V gene TRBV19 combines with J gene TRBJ1-1; 8 bases are shared with TRBD1. CDR3 length equals 13 residues. Germline V gene sequence: CDR1 LNHDA, CDR2 SQIVND (reference sequence). After removal of 1 base from V and 8 bases from J, the junction contained 3 bases not matched to a gene.

The chain employs TRBV19 and TRBJ1-4; D not certain. Between the trimmed V and J ends, which lost 5 bases and 4 bases, there was a span of 14 bases. CDR1 LNHDA and CDR2 SQIVND come from the germline V gene (reference sequence). The length of the CDR3 is 15 residues. CDR3 region: CASSGLGSGNEKLFF. The CDR3 nucleotides are TGTGCCAGTAGTGGATTGGGGAGTGGTAATGAAAAACTGTTTTTT.

The chain carries TRBV5-1 and TRBJ1-1; tentative D call: TRBD1 (6 bases). From germline, CDR1 is SGHRS and CDR2 YFSETQ. The V and J ends lost 4 bases and 1 base respectively, with 11 bases between them. This CDR3 has 14 amino acids. In DNA form, the CDR3 reads TGCGCCAGCAGCCCGGGACATAGGAACACTGAAGCTTTCTTT. It translates to CASSPGHRNTEAFF. Filled out from reference TRBV5-1 and TRBJ1-1, the complete variable domain reads KAGVTQTPRYLIKTRGQQVTLSCSPISGHRSVSWYQQTPGQGLQFLFEYFSETQRNKGNFPGRFSGRQFSNSRSEMNVSTLELGDSALYLCASSPGHRNTEAFFGQGTRLTVV.

The chain recombines TRBV5-1 with TRBJ2-1; TRBD2 agrees at 7 bases. Germline V CDR1 and CDR2: SGHRS, YFSETQ. With V trimmed by 1 base and J by 1 base, 2 bases remained unmatched. CDR3 length: 15 residues. The CDR3 reads CASSLTGGSYNEQFF. The DNA for the CDR3 is TGCGCCAGCAGCTTGACGGGAGGTTCCTACAATGAGCAGTTCTTC.

The gene calls are TRBV7-3 and TRBJ2-1; TRBD1 might be the D (6 bases). The CDR3 consists of 15 residues. CDR1 is SGHTA, CDR2 FQGTGA, per germline. Trimming pared 2 bases from V and 4 bases from J, leaving 12 bases between. The CDR3 loop reads CASSLGPGTYNEQFF. CDR3 sequence (DNA): TGTGCCAGCAGCTTAGGGCCCGGGACATACAATGAGCAGTTCTTC.

V and J are TRBV5-4 and TRBJ2-5; 7 nucleotides line up with TRBD1. Unmatched junction bases numbered 11, after V lost 4 bases and J lost 2 bases. CDR1 SGHNT and CDR2 YYREEE come from the germline V gene (reference sequence). The CDR3 contains 16 residues. The CDR3, as DNA: TGTGCCAGCAGCCCCCATGGACCGGGACAGCAAGAGACCCAGTACTTC. Protein sequence: CASSPHGPGQQETQYF.

Within the sample, this clone is medium-sized. The J gene is TRBJ2-7, the V gene TRBV2, with 8 bases fitting TRBD2. CDR3 size: 14 residues. V dropped 6 bases and J dropped 2; count of bases not matched to a gene: 6. Germline assignment: CDR1 SNHLY and CDR2 FYNNEI. CDR3 sequence: CASRTTSVTYEQYF. CDR3 in DNA: TGTGCCAGCAGGACGACTAGCGTAACCTACGAGCAGTACTTC.